Listed below are T cell receptor beta chains from one sample, sequenced in a study of T cell repertoires in cytomegalovirus infection. TCRdb called the reads again in MiXCR, with one record for every CDR3 protein. The sample has 40,000 to 50,000 distinct CDR3 sequences, 20% seen once. These receptors are not linked to any known antigen. Sequencing input: PBMCs, sequenced either directly or after in vitro stimulation (not recorded which). These receptor sequences come from a human donor in good health (CMV status not recorded). Some clones in this sample may be carry-over from other donors' samples. Each CDR3 is given with its conserved first and last residue. Fields, in order: D gene, clone size, J gene, V gene, CDR3 protein, CDR3 DNA. The D gene is left open where the match is weak. Only part of the rows carry a size: once, few, many, or a class if the clone is expanded.

>NA|few|TRBJ2-6|TRBV7-9
CASTDSPSGANVLTF
TGTGCCAGCACGGACAGTCCATCTGGGGCCAACGTCCTGACTTTC
>NA|few|TRBJ1-3|TRBV4-1
CASSQGSSGNTIYF
TGCGCCAGCAGCCAGGGGAGCTCTGGAAACACCATATATTTT
>TRBD2|many|TRBJ2-1|TRBV7-2
CASSFSGGSYNEQFF
TGTGCCAGCAGCTTTAGCGGGGGGAGCTACAATGAGCAGTTCTTC
>NA|many|TRBJ2-1|TRBV7-2
CASSQTLSSYNEQFF
TGTGCCAGCAGCCAGACTTTAAGCTCCTACAATGAGCAGTTCTTC
>NA|few|TRBJ2-7|TRBV2
CASSATEPLYEQYF
TGTGCCAGCAGCGCGACAGAGCCTCTATACGAGCAGTACTTC
>TRBD1|medium-sized|TRBJ2-1|TRBV12-3/TRBV12-4
CASKPAPGQGYNEQFF
TGTGCCAGCAAGCCCGCCCCCGGACAGGGGTACAATGAGCAGTTCTTC
>TRBD2|few|TRBJ2-1|TRBV20-1
CSARDKLAVYNEQFF
TGCAGTGCTAGAGACAAACTAGCGGTGTACAATGAGCAGTTCTTC
>NA|many|TRBJ2-5|TRBV7-2
CASSLVGPIQETQYF
TGTGCCAGCAGCTTAGTAGGCCCTATCCAAGAGACCCAGTACTTC
>NA|NA|TRBJ1-5|TRBV12-3/TRBV12-4
CASRRGSSNQPQHF
TGTGCCAGCAGGCGAGGGAGTAGCAATCAGCCCCAGCATTTT
>NA|NA|TRBJ2-5|TRBV2
CASRTALAVGTQYF
TGTGCCAGCAGGACCGCGCTGGCGGTGGGGACCCAGTACTTC
>TRBD1|few|TRBJ2-5|TRBV20-1
CSTGTGYQETQYF
TGCAGTACCGGGACAGGGTACCAAGAGACCCAGTACTTC
>TRBD2|few|TRBJ2-3|TRBV7-8
CASRKSGTSGTDTQYF
TGTGCCAGCCGAAAGTCCGGGACTAGCGGGACAGATACGCAGTATTTT
>NA|few|TRBJ2-5|TRBV28
CASSRGGPQETQYF
TGTGCCAGCAGTCGTGGGGGGCCTCAAGAGACCCAGTACTTC
>NA|many|TRBJ1-6|TRBV7-8
CAILRAGDTRDSPLHF
TGTGCCATCTTGAGGGCTGGGGACACAAGGGATTCACCCCTCCACTTT
>NA|NA|TRBJ1-4|TRBV27
CASRRQGVEKLFF
TGTGCCAGCCGACGGCAGGGTGTTGAAAAACTGTTTTTT
>NA|many|TRBJ1-6|TRBV5-4
CASSLDSYNSPLHF
TGTGCCAGCAGCCTCGACAGCTATAATTCACCCCTCCACTTT
>NA|NA|TRBJ2-2|TRBV3-1
CASQEGTGELFF
TGTGCCAGCCAAGAGGGCACCGGGGAGCTGTTTTTT
>NA|few|TRBJ2-2|TRBV19
CACGNTGELFF
TGTGCTTGCGGGAACACCGGGGAGCTGTTTTTT
>NA|once|TRBJ2-1|TRBV7-2
CASRPTGRYYNEQFF
TGTGCCAGCAGACCCACGGGACGTTATTACAATGAGCAGTTCTTC
>TRBD2|few|TRBJ2-3|TRBV6-5
CASNKVGGWADTQYF
TGTGCCAGCAACAAAGTCGGGGGGTGGGCAGATACGCAGTATTTT
>NA|NA|TRBJ2-3|TRBV11-2
CASSLERPGADTQYF
TGTGCCAGCAGCTTGGAGCGACCCGGCGCAGATACGCAGTATTTT
>NA|NA|TRBJ2-5|TRBV12-3/TRBV12-4
CASSLAGVMETQYF
TGTGCCAGCAGTTTAGCGGGAGTGATGGAGACCCAGTACTTC
>NA|many|TRBJ2-5|TRBV12-5
CASGTGTAKETQYF
TGTGCTAGTGGAACCGGGACTGCCAAAGAGACCCAGTACTTC
>NA|many|TRBJ1-1|TRBV7-2
CASSLGPLGTEAFF
TGTGCCAGCAGCTTAGGGCCGTTGGGCACTGAAGCTTTCTTT
>TRBD1|NA|TRBJ2-7|TRBV7-8
CASSLLTGGSYEQYF
TGTGCCAGCAGCTTATTGACAGGGGGTTCCTACGAGCAGTACTTC
>NA|many|TRBJ2-7|TRBV4-3
CASSQVLEDYEQYF
TGCGCCAGCAGCCAAGTCCTCGAGGACTACGAGCAGTACTTC